These 12 T cell receptor beta chains were sequenced from one sample in a study of cytomegalovirus exposure and HLA in healthy donors. Researchers ran the PCR with 60 Vbeta and 13 Jbeta primers. Sequencing was performed with immunoSEQ multiplex PCR; in TCRdb, only in-frame clones are kept and a portion is missing. The sample includes about 180,000 clones, under 80% of them seen just once. Specimen: PBMCs. The receptors were gathered from a woman in her fifties or sixties in good health and CMV-seropositive.

The CDR3 sequence is CASSGQGTTEAFF. The CDR3 nucleotides read TGTGCCAGCAGCGGCCAGGGGACCACTGAAGCTTTCTTT. The chain recombines TRBV6-1 with TRBJ1-1; perhaps TRBD1 as D (6 bases). Between the trimmed V and J ends, which lost 6 bases and 4 bases, there was a span of 12 bases. CDR1 MNHNS and CDR2 SASEGT come from the germline V gene. This CDR3 has 13 amino acids.

CDR3 protein: CASSSRVNYGYTF. CDR3 bases: TGCGCCAGCAGCTCCAGGGTCAACTATGGCTACACCTTC. The rearrangement joins TRBV5-1 to TRBJ1-2; perhaps TRBD1 as D (5 bases). Per the germline V gene, CDR1 is SGHRS and CDR2 is YFSETQ. The V and J ends lost 3 bases and 2 bases respectively, with 8 bases between them. The CDR3 consists of 13 residues.

The chain couples TRBV30 to TRBJ1-2; TRBD1 aligns across 11 bases. V shed 5 bases, J shed 6 bases, and the junction held 5 bases outside the gene matches. Germline V gene lookup returns CDR1 GTSNPN and CDR2 SVGIG (reference sequence). The CDR3 covers 13 residues. The CDR3 DNA reads TGTGCCTGGGGGACAGGGGGATGGGATGGCTACACCTTC. Translated, it gives CAWGTGGWDGYTF.

The V call is TRBV6-1, the J call TRBJ1-5, with D possibly TRBD1 on 5 matching bases. Trimming took off 4 bases at V and 0 bases at J, with 10 bases between the two ends. CDR3 length: 15 amino acids. CDR1 and CDR2 from the germline V gene are MNHNS and SASEGT. The CDR3 loop is CASSGQDNSNQPQHF. For the CDR3, the DNA is TGTGCCAGCAGTGGGCAGGACAATAGCAATCAGCCCCAGCATTTT.

The chain links TRBV6-1 to TRBJ1-1; 9 nucleotides match TRBD1. Trimming removed 8 bases from V and 1 base from J; junction bases left unmatched: 5. Germline V gene lookup returns CDR1 MNHNS and CDR2 SASEGT. The CDR3 extends over 14 amino acids. The DNA of the CDR3 is TGTGCCAGCGTTCCGACAGGGGGGAACACTGAAGCTTTCTTT. As protein: CASVPTGGNTEAFF.

The chain links TRBV14 to TRBJ2-1, with 9 bases that match TRBD2. CDR3 length: 15 amino acids. Germline-derived CDR1 and CDR2 are SGHDN and FVKESK. V lost 2 bases, J lost 4 bases, and 3 bases stayed unmatched. The CDR3 loop reads CASSQLAGIYNEQFF. The CDR3 bases are TGTGCCAGCAGCCAACTAGCGGGGATTTACAATGAGCAGTTCTTC.

This sequence joins TRBV25-1 and TRBJ2-1; maybe TRBD2 (6 bases). V was cut by 3 bases and J by 1 base, with 10 bases left in between. The CDR3 totals 15 residues. Germline CDR1 MGHDK, CDR2 SYGVNS. CDR3 amino acids: CASSEGTGSYNEQFF. The CDR3 DNA is TGTGCCAGCAGTGAGGGGACTGGTTCCTACAATGAGCAGTTCTTC.

This clone was picked up one time. The chain recombines TRBV6-1 with TRBJ1-1; D not resolved. The CDR3 contains 14 residues. Deletions cut 5 bases from V and 0 bases from J, with 10 bases between. Germline V CDR1 and CDR2: MNHNS, SASEGT. CDR3 in DNA: TGTGCCAGCAGTCCCCGGAGGGTGAACACTGAAGCTTTCTTT. Translating gives CASSPRRVNTEAFF.

Details on this clone: Its ends do not fully match the called genes, so a read error is possible. Other DNA sequences of this sample code for an identical CDR3. The chain couples TRBV4-1 to TRBJ1-1; weak D call: TRBD1 (6 bases). The CDR3 totals 12 residues. Per the germline V gene, CDR1 is MGHRA and CDR2 is YSYEKL. The CDR3 sequence is CASSQGGAEAFF. As DNA, the CDR3 is TGCGCCAGCAGTCAAGGGGGGGCTGAAGCTTTCTTT.

This chain links TRBV7-2 with TRBJ2-5; 7 nucleotides match TRBD1. Per germline, CDR1 SGHTA and CDR2 FQGNSA. After removal of 4 bases from V and 5 bases from J, the junction contained 4 bases not matched to a gene. CDR3 length equals 13 residues. In nucleotides, the CDR3 is TGTGCCAGCAGCTGGGACAGATCGGAGACCCAGTACTTC. Protein product: CASSWDRSETQYF.

The table lists this clone with a count of one. The chain's CDR3 is CASSLDGTGQETQYF. For the CDR3, the DNA is TGCGCCAGCAGCTTGGACGGGACAGGGCAAGAGACCCAGTACTTC. J is TRBJ2-5 and V is TRBV5-1; the match to TRBD1 covers 9 bases. This CDR3 spans 15 amino acids. The V and J ends lost 0 bases and 2 bases, in that order; junction bases with no gene match: 2. The germline V gene has CDR1 SGHRS and CDR2 YFSETQ.

The chain links TRBV2 to TRBJ2-3; TRBD2 matches at 10 bases. V shed 9 bases, J shed 2 bases, and the junction held 5 bases outside the gene matches. Germline loops: CDR1 SNHLY, CDR2 FYNNEI. This CDR3 has 14 residues. The CDR3 nucleotides read TGTGCCAGTGAGCGGGGGGGTTACACAGATACGCAGTATTTT. This encodes CASERGGYTDTQYF. Full variable domain (rest looked up from reference TRBV2 and TRBJ2-3): EPEVTQTPSHQVTQMGQEVILRCVPISNHLYFYWYRQILGQKVEFLVSFYNNEISEKSEIFDDQFSVERPDGSNFTLKIRSTKLEDSAMYFCASERGGYTDTQYFGPGTRLTVL.